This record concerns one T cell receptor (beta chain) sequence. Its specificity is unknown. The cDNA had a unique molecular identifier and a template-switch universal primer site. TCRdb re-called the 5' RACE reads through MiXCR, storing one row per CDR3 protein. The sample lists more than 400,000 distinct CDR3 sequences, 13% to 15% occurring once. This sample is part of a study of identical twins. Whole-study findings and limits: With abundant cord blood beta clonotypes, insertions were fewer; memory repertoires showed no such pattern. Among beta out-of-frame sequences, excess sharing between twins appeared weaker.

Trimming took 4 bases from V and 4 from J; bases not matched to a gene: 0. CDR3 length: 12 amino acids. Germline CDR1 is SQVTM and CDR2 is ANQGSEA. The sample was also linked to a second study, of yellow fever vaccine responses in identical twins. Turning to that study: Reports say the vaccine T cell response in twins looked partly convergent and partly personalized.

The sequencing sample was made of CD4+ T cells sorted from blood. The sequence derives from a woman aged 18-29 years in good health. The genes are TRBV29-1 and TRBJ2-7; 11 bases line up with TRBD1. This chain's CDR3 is CSVGDRGYEQYF. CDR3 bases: TGCAGCGTTGGGGACAGGGGGTACGAGCAGTACTTC.